This T cell receptor beta chain comes out of a study of shared clonotypes between healthy human individuals. Study observations and caveats: Memory subsets generally showed smaller estimated richness than naive subsets did. Clonotypes that were shared across a few donors made up approximately 5% of naive CD4 clonotypes.

A note on this clone: Antigen: not known.

CD45RO-negative, CCR7-selected cells formed the naive CD8 fraction, which excluded terminally differentiated effector memory CD45RA+ cells. CDR1 and CDR2 (germline): SGDLS, YYNGEE. The V gene lost 4 bases and the J gene lost 8 bases, with 15 bases spanning the gap. There are 14 residues in the CDR3. Several immunoSEQ plates held equal portions of the genomic DNA taken from each subset. In the source study's methods: Because ImmunoSEQ provided only junction sequences with no quality scores, the filtering differed. Data came from immunoSEQ multiplex PCR; TCRdb stores just in-frame clones and leaves some out. V, J and clone size reflect that table, while D and trimming were determined from the DNA. The table includes around 2.1 million clones, roughly 91% detected once.

This clonotype originated in a man aged 18 to 29 in good health. Some clones in this sample may be carry-over from other donors' samples. The gene calls are TRBV9 and TRBJ1-4; TRBD1 might be the D (6 bases). The material sequenced was naive CD8+ T cells from PBMCs. The CDR3 here is CASSLTGSREKLFF. Written as DNA, the CDR3 is TGTGCCAGCAGCCTGACAGGTTCTAGGGAAAAACTGTTTTTT.